Each of the 30 T cell receptor beta chains below was sequenced from the same sample in a study of Ad26.COV2.S vaccination and SARS-CoV-2 variants (dated by TCRdb to the early 2020s). Receptor amplification or capture employed the immunoSEQ multiplex PCR assay. Imported from immuneACCESS, the table was reduced by TCRdb to in-frame sequences with V and J called. These copies leave out some clones; in studies compared against another copy, an unresolved V gene accounts for under half, and the cause of the remainder is not known. This sample lists 300,000 to 400,000 clones; just over 90% were detected once. Of the sample, 3.9% falls within the top ten clones. According to the study, the label for this sample's time point signals: individuals recovered from natural SARS-CoV-2 infection. Sequencing was performed on peripheral blood, taken after recovery from COVID-19. The receptors shown here come from a human donor who had recovered from COVID-19.

The genes are TRBV6-5 and TRBJ1-2, with D possibly matching TRBD1 (6 bases). Germline CDR1 is MNHEY and CDR2 is SVGAGI. Trimming shortened V by 1 base and J by 3 bases, and 12 bases separated the two germline ends. The CDR3 totals 15 residues. CDR3 in DNA: TGTGCCAGCAGTTACTATTCGAGGGGGGACTATGGCTACACCTTC. It specifies CASSYYSRGDYGYTF.

The rearrangement uses TRBV12-3 or TRBV12-4 and TRBJ1-5; D ambiguous. Trimming took 6 bases from V and 0 from J, leaving 6 bases between them. The CDR3 spans 13 residues. The chain's CDR3 is CASSPYSNQPQHF. For the CDR3, the DNA is TGTGCCAGCAGCCCGTATAGCAATCAGCCCCAGCATTTT.

V gene TRBV19 combines with J gene TRBJ2-1, with TRBD1 matching over 7 bases. V dropped 8 bases and J dropped 3; count of bases not matched to a gene: 7. Germline lookup yields CDR1 LNHDA and CDR2 SQIVND (reference sequence). The CDR3 contains 14 residues. CDR3 DNA sequence: TGTGCCAGTCAGGGGGTGTCGGACTACAATGAGCAGTTCTTC. Translation: CASQGVSDYNEQFF. Full variable domain (outside the CDR3, taken from reference TRBV19 and TRBJ2-1): DGGITQSPKYLFRKEGQNVTLSCEQNLNHDAMYWYRQDPGQGLRLIYYSQIVNDFQKGDIAEGYSVSREKKESFPLTVTSAQKNPTAFYLCASQGVSDYNEQFFGPGTRLTVL.

The gene calls are TRBV3-1 (or the pseudogene TRBV3-2) and TRBJ2-5, with D perhaps TRBD1 (5 bases). This CDR3 region has 15 residues. The germline V and J ends were trimmed by 7 bases and 2 bases, with 17 bases remaining between them. The germline gives CDR1 LGHDT, CDR2 YNNKEL (reference sequence). The CDR3 loop is CASIETPGYQETQYF. Written as DNA, the CDR3 is TGTGCCAGCATCGAAACTCCAGGGTATCAAGAGACCCAGTACTTC.

The chain has TRBV27 and TRBJ1-4; D is perhaps TRBD1 (5 bases). This CDR3 contains 13 residues. The ends were cut back, 4 bases at V and 7 bases at J, with 10 bases in the middle. The germline CDR1 and CDR2 sequences are MNHEY and SMNVEV (reference sequence). The CDR3 DNA reads TGTGCCAGCAGTTATAGCAGGGTTGAAAAACTGTTTTTT. Its protein is CASSYSRVEKLFF.

In this sample, this clone turned up once. For the CDR3, the DNA is TGCGCCAGCAGCTTGGGTGGCAGGTCGAACACTGAAGCTTTCTTT. This gives the protein CASSLGGRSNTEAFF. The V call is TRBV5-1, the J call TRBJ1-1; D is unresolved. The germline CDR1 and CDR2 sequences are SGHRS and YFSETQ. V lost 0 bases, J lost 1 base, and 10 bases lay in between. This CDR3 has 15 residues.

As DNA, the CDR3 is TGTGCCAGCAGCCCCGCCTACGAGCAGTACTTC. Its protein is CASSPAYEQYF. The V gene is TRBV6-6, the J gene TRBJ2-7; D ambiguous. This CDR3 comprises 11 residues. V gave up 6 bases and J gave up 2 bases, with 5 bases separating them. Per the germline V gene, CDR1 is MNHNY and CDR2 is SVGAGI (reference sequence).

The chain uses TRBV6-1 and TRBJ2-5; D remains unclear. The ends were cut back, 0 bases at V and 4 bases at J, with 9 bases in the middle. Germline lookup yields CDR1 MNHNS and CDR2 SASEGT. The CDR3 has 14 amino acids. The DNA of the CDR3 is TGTGCCAGCAGTGAAGCTGTCGTTCCAGAGACCCAGTACTTC. Amino acid sequence: CASSEAVVPETQYF.

The J gene is TRBJ2-1, the V gene TRBV2; the match to TRBD2 covers 11 bases. Germline CDR1 reads SNHLY; CDR2 reads FYNNEI. V lost 2 bases, J lost 2 bases, and 2 bases stayed unmatched. This CDR3 is 16 amino acids long. The CDR3: CASSELAGGAYNEQFF. Here the CDR3 DNA reads TGTGCCAGCAGTGAACTAGCGGGGGGTGCCTACAATGAGCAGTTCTTC.

CDR3 region: CASSFRGNQPQHF. As DNA, the CDR3 is TGTGCCAGCAGCTTCCGAGGGAATCAGCCCCAGCATTTT. The chain carries TRBV11-2 and TRBJ1-5; no reliable D call. The CDR3 loop spans 13 amino acids. Trimming pared 3 bases from V and 4 bases from J, leaving 7 bases between. CDR1 and CDR2 from the germline V gene are SGHAT and FQNNGV.

This clone was seen only once. The chain uses TRBV19 and TRBJ2-5, with no clear D. The CDR3 has 16 residues. Looked up from germline, CDR1 is LNHDA and CDR2 is SQIVND (reference sequence). V dropped 5 bases and J dropped 3 bases, with 19 bases sitting between them. The DNA of the CDR3 is TGTGCCAGTAGTCTACCCACCGGACGCCCAGAAGAGACCCAGTACTTC. Translating it yields CASSLPTGRPEETQYF. Full variable domain (remainder filled in from reference TRBV19 and TRBJ2-5): DGGITQSPKYLFRKEGQNVTLSCEQNLNHDAMYWYRQDPGQGLRLIYYSQIVNDFQKGDIAEGYSVSREKKESFPLTVTSAQKNPTAFYLCASSLPTGRPEETQYFGPGTRLLVL.

V gene TRBV9 combines with J gene TRBJ2-1; TRBD2 agrees at 9 bases. V was clipped by 4 bases and J by 10 bases; unmatched bases: 15. The length of the CDR3 is 16 residues. Germline values: CDR1 SGDLS, CDR2 YYNGEE. The DNA for the CDR3 is TGTGCCAGCAGCCCAGAGGAGCGGGGGGCCACCTGGGAGCAGTTCTTC. Protein: CASSPEERGATWEQFF.

The chain combines TRBV15 with TRBJ1-4; D is ambiguous. This CDR3 region has 16 residues. The V gene's germline CDR1 is LNHNV and CDR2 YYDKDF (reference sequence). The ends were cut back, 1 base at V and 4 bases at J, with 13 bases in the middle. For the CDR3, the DNA is TGTGCCACCAGCAGAGCACGCAGCCCCCTTAATGAAAAACTGTTTTTT. Residues: CATSRARSPLNEKLFF.

V is TRBV6-6 and J is TRBJ2-7; 12 bases agree with TRBD1. This CDR3 spans 17 amino acids. From germline, CDR1 is MNHNY and CDR2 SVGAGI (reference sequence). With 5 bases clipped from V and 0 bases from J, the junction kept 8 bases outside the gene matches. The CDR3 coding sequence is TGTGCCAGCAGTCCGGGACAGGGGGCTCCCTTCTCCTACGAGCAGTACTTC. Translation: CASSPGQGAPFSYEQYF.

This clone showed up just once. The chain couples TRBV10-3 to TRBJ2-1; TRBD2 agrees at 7 bases. CDR3 length equals 16 residues. Germline V gives CDR1 ENHRY, CDR2 SYGVKD. Trimming cost V 4 bases and J 0 bases; bases outside gene matches: 6. The CDR3 reads CAISGPSGSSYNEQFF. CDR3 sequence (DNA): TGTGCCATCAGTGGACCTAGCGGAAGCTCCTACAATGAGCAGTTCTTC.

The chain couples TRBV5-5 to TRBJ1-4; perhaps TRBD1 as D (5 bases). Germline CDR1 and CDR2: SGHKS and YYEKEE (reference sequence). V dropped 0 bases and J dropped 5 bases, with 20 bases sitting between them. The CDR3 runs to 18 residues. The CDR3 loop reads CASSLVLTAGRPNEKLFF. For the CDR3, the DNA is TGTGCCAGCAGCTTGGTTTTGACAGCAGGACGGCCCAATGAAAAACTGTTTTTT.

CDR3 DNA: TGTGCCAGCTCACCGCTGACAGGGCTCTATGGCTACACCTTC. This sequence encodes CASSPLTGLYGYTF. The V and J genes are TRBV18 and TRBJ1-2; the match to TRBD1 covers 7 bases. This CDR3 region has 14 residues. The V segment lost 3 bases and the J segment 4 bases; nucleotides outside the gene matches: 5. CDR1 is KGHSH, CDR2 LQKENI, per germline.

The CDR3 is CASSLAWEGAEAFF. The CDR3 nucleotides read TGCGCCAGCAGCTTGGCCTGGGAGGGCGCTGAAGCTTTCTTT. This chain joins TRBV5-1 and TRBJ1-1; no reliable D call. Deletions cut 0 bases from V and 6 bases from J, with 12 bases between. Per germline, CDR1 SGHRS and CDR2 YFSETQ. CDR3 length: 14 residues.

The chain has TRBV6-2 or TRBV6-3 and TRBJ2-3; D is perhaps TRBD1 (5 bases). CDR1 MNHEY and CDR2 SVGEGT come from the germline V gene. The CDR3 loop spans 13 amino acids. V was clipped by 3 bases and J by 2 bases, with 6 bases between them. The CDR3 here is CASSYGATDTQYF. Written as DNA, the CDR3 is TGTGCCAGCAGTTATGGGGCCACAGATACGCAGTATTTT.

V is TRBV9 and J is TRBJ1-1; TRBD1 might be the D (5 bases). Per germline, CDR1 SGDLS and CDR2 YYNGEE. This CDR3 comprises 15 residues. Trimming took off 4 bases at V and 0 bases at J, with 13 bases between the two ends. CDR3: CASSLTGGLNTEAFF. CDR3 DNA sequence: TGTGCCAGCAGCCTCACGGGGGGGTTGAACACTGAAGCTTTCTTT. Full variable domain (missing parts from reference TRBV9 and TRBJ1-1): DSGVTQTPKHLITATGQRVTLRCSPRSGDLSVYWYQQSLDQGLQFLIQYYNGEERAKGNILERFSAQQFPDLHSELNLSSLELGDSALYFCASSLTGGLNTEAFFGQGTRLTVV.

This clone has just a few counts. The chain employs TRBV9 and TRBJ1-1; D gene unclear. Trimming removed 5 bases from V and 5 bases from J, with 7 bases in between. This CDR3 has 11 residues. The germline CDR1 and CDR2 sequences are SGDLS and YYNGEE. In nucleotides, the CDR3 is TGTGCCAGCAGAGCTATGACTGAAGCTTTCTTT. It yields the protein CASRAMTEAFF.

Concerning this clone itself: An end of the junction differs from the germline gene, which may be a read error. The chain uses TRBV7-9 and TRBJ2-7; D might be TRBD1 (6 bases). Germline V gives CDR1 SEHNR, CDR2 FQNEAQ (reference sequence). CDR3 length: 12 amino acids. CDR3 in DNA: TGTGCCAGCAGCTTAGAGGGGGTGGAAGCGGACTTC. It is translated as CASSLEGVEADF.

This chain joins TRBV9 and TRBJ2-5; tentatively, D is TRBD1 (6 bases). The CDR3 spans 15 residues. Germline V gene data show CDR1 as SGDLS and CDR2 as YYNGEE. V was trimmed by 3 bases and J by 1 base, leaving 13 bases between them. As DNA, the CDR3 is TGTGCCAGCAGCGCCACAGGACAGCCCCAAGAGACCCAGTACTTC. Translation: CASSATGQPQETQYF.

The chain has TRBV9 and TRBJ2-2; TRBD2 might be the D (6 bases). The CDR3 consists of 14 residues. V lost 4 bases and J 5 bases, leaving 12 bases between the germline ends. CDR1 is SGDLS, CDR2 YYNGEE, per germline. CDR3 residues: CASSPALATGELFF. The CDR3 DNA is TGTGCCAGCAGCCCCGCTCTAGCGACCGGGGAGCTGTTTTTT. Using reference TRBV9 and TRBJ2-2 for the parts outside the CDR3, the full variable domain is DSGVTQTPKHLITATGQRVTLRCSPRSGDLSVYWYQQSLDQGLQFLIQYYNGEERAKGNILERFSAQQFPDLHSELNLSSLELGDSALYFCASSPALATGELFFGEGSRLTVL.

This chain uses TRBV20-1 with TRBJ1-2; D gene unclear. This CDR3 is 10 amino acids long. Germline V lookup: CDR1 DFQATT, CDR2 SNEGSKA (reference sequence). Trimming removed 3 bases at V and 6 bases at J, with 5 bases between. CDR3 region: CSARVDGYTF. CDR3 nucleotide sequence: TGCAGTGCTAGGGTCGATGGCTACACCTTC.

The chain employs TRBV7-6 and TRBJ1-2; no firm D call. This CDR3 has 11 residues. V shed 7 bases and J shed 5 bases, with 8 bases lying between them. Looked up from germline, CDR1 is SGHVS and CDR2 is FNYEAQ. This CDR3 reads CASNLSYGYTF. As DNA, the CDR3 is TGTGCCAGCAACCTCAGTTATGGCTACACCTTC. The full variable domain, completed using reference TRBV7-6 and TRBJ1-2, is GAGVSQSPRYKVTKRGQDVALRCDPISGHVSLYWYRQALGQGPEFLTYFNYEAQQDKSGLPNDRFSAERPEGSISTLTIQRTEQRDSAMYRCASNLSYGYTFGSGTRLTVV.

J is TRBJ2-6 and V is TRBV6-5; D uncertain. There are 15 residues in the CDR3. Trimming cost V 2 bases and J 4 bases, with 9 bases left between them. CDR1 is MNHEY and CDR2 is SVGAGI in the germline V gene. The CDR3 loop reads CASSYHKGGANVLTF. CDR3 nucleotides: TGTGCCAGCAGTTACCACAAAGGCGGGGCCAACGTCCTGACTTTC.

CDR3 DNA: TGCAGGGCCCAAGGAGCTTATGGCTACACCTTC. As protein: CRAQGAYGYTF. This chain connects TRBV20-1 to TRBJ1-2; D is undetermined. In germline, CDR1 is DFQATT, CDR2 SNEGSKA (reference sequence). This CDR3 spans 11 amino acids.

The V call is TRBV29-1, the J call TRBJ1-4; 9 bases fit TRBD1. CDR1 is SQVTM, CDR2 ANQGSEA, per germline. V shed 1 base and J 7 bases; nucleotides not matched to a gene: 4. CDR3 length equals 14 residues. As DNA, the CDR3 is TGCAGCGTTGAAGGTACAGGGGGCGGTGAAAAACTGTTTTTT. Translated: CSVEGTGGGEKLFF.

This clone was detected only once. This sequence joins TRBV7-9 and TRBJ1-6, with D possibly being TRBD1 (5 bases). V shed 0 bases and J shed 7 bases, with 7 bases lying between them. This CDR3 is built from 14 residues. The germline V gene has CDR1 SEHNR and CDR2 FQNEAQ (reference sequence). In nucleotides, the CDR3 is TGTGCCAGCAGCTTAGCCTCAGGGAATTCACCCCTCCACTTT. As protein: CASSLASGNSPLHF.